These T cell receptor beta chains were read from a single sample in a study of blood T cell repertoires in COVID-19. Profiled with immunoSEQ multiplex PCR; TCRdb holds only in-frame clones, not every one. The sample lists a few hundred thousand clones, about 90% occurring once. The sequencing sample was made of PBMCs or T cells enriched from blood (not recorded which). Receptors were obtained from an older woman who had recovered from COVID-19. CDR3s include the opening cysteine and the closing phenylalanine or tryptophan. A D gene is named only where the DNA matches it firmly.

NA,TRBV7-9,CASSKWGEIDTEAFF
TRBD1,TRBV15,CATSTYRGPYEQYF
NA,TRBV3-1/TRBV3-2,CASSQTEGNQPQHF
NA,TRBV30,CAWNRGATNYGYTF
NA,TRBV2,CASGPAKNIQYF
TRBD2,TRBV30,CAWSVGAGVQETQYF
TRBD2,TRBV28,CASSLRLAGGLRETQYF
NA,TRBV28,CASSLLRPPGGYGYTF
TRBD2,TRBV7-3,CASSQTSATTYEQFF
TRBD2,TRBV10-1,CASSGSGTLGWTQYF
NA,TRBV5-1,CASSLEGTDTQYF
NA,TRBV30,CAWSVRGVGSPLHF
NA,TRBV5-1,CASSLGPAGIYEQYF
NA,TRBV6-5,CASSYTLQGSGNTIYF
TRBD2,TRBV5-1,CASSLPGGGRTDTQYF
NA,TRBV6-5,CASSQGETQYF
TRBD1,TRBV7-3,CASSLTGGEGYTF
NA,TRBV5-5,CASSLGPRVGEQYF
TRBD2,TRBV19,CASSIGTSGGFNNEQFF
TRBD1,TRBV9,CASSVGQGGNTIYF
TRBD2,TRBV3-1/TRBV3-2,CASSLGTSGSGELFF
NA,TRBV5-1,CASSSGPETMATEAFF
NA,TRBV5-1,CASSQTGPHDEQYF
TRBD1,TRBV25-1,CASSESGTAFYYEQYF
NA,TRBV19,CASGDAGRGRNTIYF
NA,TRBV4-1,CASSQVDRPTYEQYF
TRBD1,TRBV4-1,CASSRGQGGYYEQYF
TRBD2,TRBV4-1,CASSPGTSGSGLCF
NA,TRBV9,CASSAQQGTEAFF
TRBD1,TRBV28,CASRPGGSNQPQHF
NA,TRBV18,CASSPPGDTEAFF
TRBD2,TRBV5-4,CASSLGGLAGGQNGETQYF
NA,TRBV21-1,CASSGRDFTNEQFF
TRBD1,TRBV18,CASSLNAGTDSGNTIYF
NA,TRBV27,CASSAYRKADTQYF
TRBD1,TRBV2,CASSKQGYTEAFF
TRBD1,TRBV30,CAWSTGGIIQPQHF
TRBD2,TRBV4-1,CASSQTRLATTDTQYF
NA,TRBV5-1,CASSLVWGRDNTEAFF
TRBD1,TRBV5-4,CASSAGTGVYNEQFF
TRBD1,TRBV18,CASSPAAGGLSPLHF